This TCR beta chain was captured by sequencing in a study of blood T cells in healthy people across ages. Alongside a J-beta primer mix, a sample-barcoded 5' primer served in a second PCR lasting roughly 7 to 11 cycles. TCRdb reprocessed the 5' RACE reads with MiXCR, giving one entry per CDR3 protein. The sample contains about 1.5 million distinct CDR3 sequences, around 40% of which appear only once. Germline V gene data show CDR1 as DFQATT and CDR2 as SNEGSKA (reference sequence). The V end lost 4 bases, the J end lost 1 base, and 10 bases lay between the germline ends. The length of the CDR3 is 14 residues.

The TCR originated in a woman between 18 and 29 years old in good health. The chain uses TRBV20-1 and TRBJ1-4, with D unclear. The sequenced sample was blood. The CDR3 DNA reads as TGCAGTGCTATTGACGCGATAACTAATGAAAAACTGTTTTTT. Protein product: CSAIDAITNEKLFF.